This T cell receptor beta chain was captured by sequencing in a study of beta chain features in type 1 diabetes. General study points: Within each of all four CD4+ subsets, Type 1 diabetes patients had TCRB CDR3s that were moderately but significantly shorter. TCRB repertoires of naive, central memory and Treg cells appeared more similar among patients than among healthy donors.

This clone was counted ten times or more. As yet, its antigen is unknown. Only one heparinised blood draw was taken per donor, and its volume averaged around 100 mL. Stem cell-like memory, regulatory, central memory and naive CD4+ cells were sorted via CD45RO/CCR7/CD25/CD127/CD95/CD27. V lost 8 bases to trimming and J lost 6 bases, with 8 bases between them. CDR1 and CDR2 (germline): PRHDT, FYEKMQ (reference sequence). The CDR3 has 12 amino acids. TCRB transcripts that were expressed got sequenced, as all of the isolated RNA had been reverse transcribed. Only in-frame clones appear in the TCRdb table, and some are missing; sequencing was by immunoSEQ multiplex PCR. The data contain about 140,000 clones, approximately 9.8% of them seen just once; the ten biggest clones take up 0.65%.

Sequencing was carried out using central memory CD4+ T cells from blood. This chain uses TRBV13 with TRBJ1-6, with unresolved D. This sequence was found in a woman between 40 and 55 years old in good health. The CDR3 DNA sequence: TGTGCCAGCGGGCAGACTAATTCACCCCTCCACTTT. Translated: CASGQTNSPLHF. Together with reference TRBV13 and TRBJ1-6, the CDR3 gives the full variable domain: AAGVIQSPRHLIKEKRETATLKCYPIPRHDTVYWYQQGPGQDPQFLISFYEKMQSDKGSIPDRFSAQQFSDYHSELNMSSLELGDSALYFCASGQTNSPLHFGNGTRLTVT.